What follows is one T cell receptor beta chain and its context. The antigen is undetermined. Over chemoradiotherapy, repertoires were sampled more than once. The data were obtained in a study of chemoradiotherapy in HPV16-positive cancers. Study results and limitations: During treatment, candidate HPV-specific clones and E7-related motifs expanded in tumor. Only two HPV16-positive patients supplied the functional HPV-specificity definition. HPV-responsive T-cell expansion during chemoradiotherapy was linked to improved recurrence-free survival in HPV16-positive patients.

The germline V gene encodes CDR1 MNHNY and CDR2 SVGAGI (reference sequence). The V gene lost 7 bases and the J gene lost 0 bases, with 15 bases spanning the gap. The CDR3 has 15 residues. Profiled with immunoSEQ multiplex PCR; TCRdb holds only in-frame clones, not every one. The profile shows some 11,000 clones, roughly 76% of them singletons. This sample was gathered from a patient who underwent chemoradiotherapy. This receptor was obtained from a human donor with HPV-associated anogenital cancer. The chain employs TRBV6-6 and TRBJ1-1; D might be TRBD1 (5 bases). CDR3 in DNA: TGTGCCAGCACTTATCATCGGGGGATGAACACTGAAGCTTTCTTT. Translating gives CASTYHRGMNTEAFF.